The rows below give T cell receptor beta chains drawn from one sample of a study of cytomegalovirus exposure and HLA in healthy donors. Repertoires were generated with immunoSEQ multiplex PCR, while TCRdb's copy carries only in-frame clones and drops some. The data contain about 120,000 clones, 80% of them singletons. Sequenced input: PBMCs. Receptors were obtained from a young man in good health and CMV-seropositive. Each CDR3 is given with its conserved first and last residue. Each record gives: clone size, J gene, D gene, V gene, CDR3 DNA, CDR3 protein. The D gene is left open where the match is weak. Not all rows give a size; the values are once, few, many and, for expanded clones, a class.

>NA|TRBJ2-1|TRBD2|TRBV6-5
TGTGCCAGCAGTTACTCCTGGACTAGCGAGTACAATGAGCAGTTCTTC
CASSYSWTSEYNEQFF
>NA|TRBJ1-5|TRBD1|TRBV5-1
TGCGCCAGCAGCCCGGAAGGACAGGGCGGTCAGCCCCAGCATTTT
CASSPEGQGGQPQHF
>NA|TRBJ2-4|TRBD2|TRBV7-2
TGTGCCAGCAGCTGGACTAGCGGGGGCCAAAACATTCAGTACTTC
CASSWTSGGQNIQYF
>NA|TRBJ2-5|NA|TRBV11-2
TGTGCCAGCAGGATCCGAGGGGAGACCCAGTACTTC
CASRIRGETQYF
>NA|TRBJ2-2|NA|TRBV4-1
TGCGCCAGCAGCCCCAGCGGGTTCCCGGACACCGGGGAGCTGTTTTTT
CASSPSGFPDTGELFF
>NA|TRBJ1-2|TRBD1|TRBV6-5
TGTGCCAGCAGTCTACAGGGGCGAACAAGCGGCTACACCTTC
CASSLQGRTSGYTF
>NA|TRBJ1-1|TRBD1|TRBV9
TGTGCCAGCAGCGTAGAAAAGGGGGCCACTGAAGCTTTCTTT
CASSVEKGATEAFF
>NA|TRBJ1-6|TRBD1|TRBV5-1
TGCGCCAGCAGCACCGGACAGGGGGCCGACGCGTCACCCCTCCACTTT
CASSTGQGADASPLHF
>few|TRBJ1-1|NA|TRBV5-4
TGTGCCAGCAGCCTGGACTTGAACACTGAAGCTTTCTTT
CASSLDLNTEAFF
>NA|TRBJ2-3|TRBD2|TRBV5-1
TGCGCCAGCAGCGGGCGGACTAGCGGGTCTCAAGATACGCAGTATTTT
CASSGRTSGSQDTQYF
>NA|TRBJ2-7|NA|TRBV30
TGTGCCTGGAGCCTGGGACTTACTTCCTACGAGCAGTACTTC
CAWSLGLTSYEQYF
>NA|TRBJ1-2|NA|TRBV7-3
TGTGCCAGCAGCCCCGCGCCGGGGAGATGGGATGTCTACACCTTC
CASSPAPGRWDVYTF
>NA|TRBJ1-2|NA|TRBV9
TGTGCCAGCAGCGTAGGGGGGACATCCAAGGGTGGCTACACCTTC
CASSVGGTSKGGYTF
>NA|TRBJ1-2|NA|TRBV6-6
TGTGCCAGCAGTTTTGAAGCAAACTATGGCTACACCTTC
CASSFEANYGYTF
>NA|TRBJ1-1|TRBD1|TRBV6-5
TGTGCCAGCAACCAGGGGGTTCGAACTGAAGCTTTCTTT
CASNQGVRTEAFF
>NA|TRBJ2-5|TRBD2|TRBV9
TGTGCCAGCAGCGGCGGGGGGCAAGAGACCCAGTACTTC
CASSGGGQETQYF
>NA|TRBJ2-6|NA|TRBV25-1
TGTGCCAGCAGTGGCGACACCCTTGATGGGGCCAACGTCCTGACTTTC
CASSGDTLDGANVLTF
>NA|TRBJ2-1|TRBD1|TRBV10-3
TGTGCCATCAGTGAGCCGCGCCCGACAGGGGTCAATGAGCAGTTCTTC
CAISEPRPTGVNEQFF
>NA|TRBJ1-1|NA|TRBV7-2
TGTGCCAGCAGCTTAGAACTGTGGACTGAAGCTTTCTTT
CASSLELWTEAFF
>NA|TRBJ2-5|NA|TRBV7-8
TGTGCCAGCAGCCCATACAACTGGGGAGTCCAAGAGACCCAGTACTTC
CASSPYNWGVQETQYF
>NA|TRBJ1-1|NA|TRBV5-1
TGCGCCAGCAGCTTGCAGGAAGGGAGAAGGACTGAAGCTTTCTTT
CASSLQEGRRTEAFF
>NA|TRBJ1-6|TRBD1|TRBV11-2
TGTGCCAGCAGCGCCGGGACAGCACGCTATAATTCACCCCTCCACTTT
CASSAGTARYNSPLHF
>once|TRBJ1-5|NA|TRBV7-6
TGTGCCAGCAGCCCCTCCCCATCGGGCAATCAGCCCCAGCATTTT
CASSPSPSGNQPQHF
>NA|TRBJ1-1|NA|TRBV27
TGTGCCAGCCAAAGAACCAAGGGGGCTGAAGCTTTCTTT
CASQRTKGAEAFF
>NA|TRBJ2-3|TRBD2|TRBV7-9
TGTGCCAGCAGTCGGACTAGCGGGATCACAGATACGCAGTATTTT
CASSRTSGITDTQYF
>NA|TRBJ2-1|TRBD1|TRBV6-1
TGTGCCAGCAGTGAGTTAACAGGGGGCTCGGGAAATGAGCAGTTCTTC
CASSELTGGSGNEQFF
>few|TRBJ2-2|NA|TRBV7-7
TGTGCCAGCAGCTTACAGGGGTTGAACACCGGGGAGCTGTTTTTT
CASSLQGLNTGELFF
>few|TRBJ2-2|TRBD2|TRBV2
TGTGCCAGTCGACTAGCGGGGGGGGATCTGGGCGGGGAGCTGTTTTTT
CASRLAGGDLGGELFF
>NA|TRBJ1-2|TRBD1|TRBV10-2
TGCGCCAGCAACGAGGGGGCTTCTAACTATGGCTACACCTTC
CASNEGASNYGYTF
>NA|TRBJ1-6|TRBD1|TRBV27
TGTGCCAGCACCACCGGGACAGGGGTTTCACCCCTCCACTTT
CASTTGTGVSPLHF
>few|TRBJ2-2|NA|TRBV9
TGTGCCAGCAGCCCGAGAGGGGGTATTGACACCGGGGAGCTGTTTTTT
CASSPRGGIDTGELFF
>NA|TRBJ2-1|NA|TRBV2
TGTGCCAGCAATCTCGTGACTTTAAATGAGCAGTTCTTC
CASNLVTLNEQFF
>NA|TRBJ2-5|NA|TRBV6-5
TGTGCCAGCAGTCAATCCCCCAGGGGTGAGACCCAGTACTTC
CASSQSPRGETQYF
>NA|TRBJ1-1|NA|TRBV19
TGTGCCAGTAGTATTGGACTGGCGAACACTGAAGCTTTCTTT
CASSIGLANTEAFF
>NA|TRBJ1-1|NA|TRBV7-2
TGTGCCAGCAGCGTGTACAGGGACACTGAAGCTTTCTTT
CASSVYRDTEAFF
>NA|TRBJ1-6|NA|TRBV7-2
TGTGCCAGCAGCTTGGGGCCCCTTAACAATTCACCCCCCCACTTT
CASSLGPLNNSPPHF
>few|TRBJ2-2|TRBD1|TRBV7-3
TGTGCCAGCAGCTTGTCAGGGGGCTTAGTTGCCGGGGAGCTGTTTTTT
CASSLSGGLVAGELFF